The 30 T cell receptor beta chains listed next were all sequenced from one sample in a study of blood T cell repertoires in COVID-19. The protocol was immunoSEQ multiplex PCR, while the TCRdb copy is restricted to in-frame clones and leaves out a portion. The sample records approximately 220,000 clones, roughly 89% being singletons. The sequencing input was peripheral blood. Receptors were obtained from a man aged 55 to 69 who had recovered from COVID-19.

This rearrangement joins TRBV9 to TRBJ2-1, with D perhaps matching TRBD2 (5 bases). The germline V gene has CDR1 SGDLS and CDR2 YYNGEE. This CDR3 comprises 14 residues. Between the trimmed V and J ends, which lost 4 bases and 7 bases, there was a span of 15 bases. This CDR3 is CASSFRTGSNEQFF. The CDR3 nucleotides read TGTGCCAGCAGCTTCCGGACGGGGTCTAATGAGCAGTTCTTC.

The chain uses TRBV5-4 and TRBJ2-1; 11 nucleotides line up with TRBD2. Trimming at V came to 1 base and at J to 8 bases, leaving 5 bases not matched to a gene. The CDR3 runs 15 residues. In germline, CDR1 is SGHNT, CDR2 YYREEE (reference sequence). CDR3 nucleotide sequence: TGTGCCAGCAGCTTGAAAACTAGCGGGAGCCATGAGCAGTTCTTC. Protein sequence: CASSLKTSGSHEQFF.

The chain employs TRBV5-1 and TRBJ2-5; 8 bases are a match to TRBD1. Germline CDR1 SGHRS, CDR2 YFSETQ. J was trimmed by 5 bases and V by 7 bases; bases with no gene match: 13. This CDR3 region has 15 residues. The CDR3 spells CASSTGRGLQETQYF. DNA of the CDR3: TGCGCCAGCTCCACAGGCAGGGGGCTTCAGGAGACCCAGTACTTC.

The rearrangement uses TRBV5-1 and TRBJ1-2; D may be TRBD1 (6 bases). The germline V gene encodes CDR1 SGHRS and CDR2 YFSETQ. This CDR3 spans 16 amino acids. Between the trimmed V and J ends, which lost 4 bases and 0 bases, there was a span of 16 bases. CDR3 residues: CASSPRTALTNYGYTF. CDR3 in DNA: TGCGCCAGCAGCCCGAGGACAGCACTAACTAACTATGGCTACACCTTC.

This clone has only a few counts. The chain couples TRBV6-2 or TRBV6-3 to TRBJ1-2, with D maybe TRBD1 (5 bases). V was cut by 6 bases and J by 4 bases, with 6 bases left in between. In germline, CDR1 is MNHEY, CDR2 SVGEGT. The CDR3 has 11 residues. Here the CDR3 DNA reads TGTGCCAGCAGCGACAGCTATGGCTACACCTTC. This codes for CASSDSYGYTF.

V gene TRBV25-1 combines with J gene TRBJ2-3; the match to TRBD2 covers 9 bases. The length of the CDR3 is 16 residues. CDR1 MGHDK and CDR2 SYGVNS come from the germline V gene. V shed 2 bases, J shed 2 bases, and the junction held 5 bases outside the gene matches. The CDR3 coding sequence is TGTGCCAGCAGTGAAAGGGCTAGCGGGGCCACAGATACGCAGTATTTT. Its protein is CASSERASGATDTQYF. Looking up the rest from reference TRBV25-1 and TRBJ2-3 gives the full variable domain: EADIYQTPRYLVIGTGKKITLECSQTMGHDKMYWYQQDPGMELHLIHYSYGVNSTEKGDLSSESTVSRIRTEHFPLTLESARPSHTSQYLCASSERASGATDTQYFGPGTRLTVL.

This clone came up once. The rearrangement uses TRBV29-1 and TRBJ1-5; 11 nucleotides align to TRBD1. V lost 6 bases to trimming and J lost 1 base; unmatched junction nucleotides: 5. This CDR3 has 15 residues. Germline-derived CDR1 and CDR2 are SQVTM and ANQGSEA. The CDR3 sequence is CSVGDRGKSNQPQHF. For the CDR3, the DNA is TGCAGCGTGGGGGACAGGGGGAAGAGCAATCAGCCCCAGCATTTT.

The chain employs TRBV20-1 and TRBJ1-1; D is unclear. The CDR3 loop spans 14 amino acids. Germline V lookup: CDR1 DFQATT, CDR2 SNEGSKA (reference sequence). The V end lost 3 bases, the J end lost 1 base, and 12 bases lay between the germline ends. The chain's CDR3 is CSASGDGRNTEAFF. CDR3 coding DNA: TGCAGTGCTAGTGGAGACGGGAGGAACACTGAAGCTTTCTTT.

J is TRBJ1-3 and V is TRBV27; no definite D call. The germline V gene has CDR1 MNHEY and CDR2 SMNVEV (reference sequence). V was cut by 5 bases and J by 4 bases, with 18 bases left in between. This CDR3 is 16 amino acids long. DNA of the CDR3: TGTGCCAGCAGTCCGCGGTCCCTCTTTGGAGGAAACACCATATATTTT. Encoded protein: CASSPRSLFGGNTIYF.

The gene calls are TRBV28 and TRBJ2-3, with D possibly matching TRBD1 (5 bases). From germline, CDR1 is MDHEN and CDR2 SYDVKM. This CDR3 region has 15 residues. With 3 bases removed from V and 3 bases from J, the gap between germline ends came to 13 bases. CDR3 DNA sequence: TGTGCCAGCAGTTTCGGCCAGGGTAAGACAGATACGCAGTATTTT. Translation: CASSFGQGKTDTQYF. Based on the CDR3 plus reference TRBV28 and TRBJ2-3, the full variable domain is DVKVTQSSRYLVKRTGEKVFLECVQDMDHENMFWYRQDPGLGLRLIYFSYDVKMKEKGDIPEGYSVSREKKERFSLILESASTNQTSMYLCASSFGQGKTDTQYFGPGTRLTVL.

This rearrangement joins TRBV28 to TRBJ1-6; a weak D match, TRBD1 (5 bases). The germline V and J ends were trimmed by 5 bases and 0 bases, with 8 bases remaining between them. The CDR3 has 15 residues. The germline V gene has CDR1 MDHEN and CDR2 SYDVKM. The CDR3 reads CASSVRDSYNSPLHF. The CDR3, as DNA: TGTGCCAGCAGTGTCAGGGACTCCTATAATTCACCCCTCCACTTT.

The chain recombines TRBV29-1 with TRBJ2-3; tentatively, D is TRBD2 (7 bases). Between the trimmed V and J ends, which lost 7 bases and 2 bases, there was a span of 10 bases. Germline CDR1 and CDR2: SQVTM and ANQGSEA. This CDR3 contains 12 residues. The CDR3 is CSGEGDTDTQYF. DNA for the CDR3: TGCAGCGGGGAGGGGGACACAGATACGCAGTATTTT.

The chain links TRBV7-2 to TRBJ2-1; D gene uncertain. V lost 2 bases and J lost 8, with 13 bases in between. The CDR3 has 14 residues. In germline, CDR1 is SGHTA, CDR2 FQGNSA. As DNA, the CDR3 is TGTGCCAGCAGCTTAATTTACCAGAGCGATGAGCAGTTCTTC. Its translation: CASSLIYQSDEQFF.

The chain combines TRBV19 with TRBJ2-1, with 9 bases fitting TRBD2. CDR1 LNHDA and CDR2 SQIVND come from the germline V gene (reference sequence). CDR3 length: 14 amino acids. J lost 9 bases, V lost 3 bases, and 6 bases had no gene match. CDR3 loop: CASSMRGGEVEQFF. CDR3 sequence (DNA): TGTGCCAGTAGTATGCGGGGGGGCGAAGTTGAGCAGTTCTTC. The full variable domain, rest sourced from reference TRBV19 and TRBJ2-1, is DGGITQSPKYLFRKEGQNVTLSCEQNLNHDAMYWYRQDPGQGLRLIYYSQIVNDFQKGDIAEGYSVSREKKESFPLTVTSAQKNPTAFYLCASSMRGGEVEQFFGPGTRLTVL.

The V and J genes are TRBV9 and TRBJ2-7; 10 bases fit TRBD1. Germline V gene data show CDR1 as SGDLS and CDR2 as YYNGEE. V shed 1 base, J shed 6 bases, and the junction held 10 bases outside the gene matches. CDR3 size: 16 residues. The CDR3 DNA sequence: TGTGCCAGCAGCGTATTCCCCGGGACAGGGGTTTTCGAGCAGTACTTC. Translation gives CASSVFPGTGVFEQYF.

The chain joins TRBV7-2 to TRBJ1-3; 10 bases agree with TRBD1. Germline loops: CDR1 SGHTA, CDR2 FQGNSA. CDR3 size: 16 residues. The V gene end was trimmed by 5 bases and the J gene end by 4 bases; junction bases not matched to a gene: 8. The CDR3: CASSQRQGAQGNTIYF. The CDR3 DNA reads as TGTGCCAGCAGCCAACGACAGGGGGCGCAAGGAAACACCATATATTTT. The full variable domain, completed using reference TRBV7-2 and TRBJ1-3, is GAGVSQSPSNKVTEKGKDVELRCDPISGHTALYWYRQSLGQGLEFLIYFQGNSAPDKSGLPSDRFSAERTGGSVSTLTIQRTQQEDSAVYLCASSQRQGAQGNTIYFGEGSWLTVV.

This clone was seen a single time. The chain uses TRBV30 and TRBJ2-7, with unresolved D. The germline V gene has CDR1 GTSNPN and CDR2 SVGIG (reference sequence). The V end lost 1 base, the J end lost 3 bases, and 16 bases lay between the germline ends. CDR3 length: 15 amino acids. CDR3 loop: CAWSDPAAARYEQYF. The CDR3 DNA follows: TGTGCCTGGAGTGACCCCGCTGCAGCGCGCTACGAGCAGTACTTC.

In this sample, this clone turned up a few times. This chain joins TRBV7-2 and TRBJ2-7, with 7 nucleotides matching TRBD1. Germline lookup yields CDR1 SGHTA and CDR2 FQGNSA. CDR3 length equals 13 residues. V was clipped by 1 base and J by 5 bases; unmatched bases: 2. In nucleotides, the CDR3 is TGTGCCAGCAGCTTAGAGGACAGGCACGAGCAGTACTTC. Translation gives CASSLEDRHEQYF. Together with reference TRBV7-2 and TRBJ2-7, the CDR3 gives the full variable domain: GAGVSQSPSNKVTEKGKDVELRCDPISGHTALYWYRQSLGQGLEFLIYFQGNSAPDKSGLPSDRFSAERTGGSVSTLTIQRTQQEDSAVYLCASSLEDRHEQYFGPGTRLTVT.

The V gene is TRBV7-9, the J gene TRBJ1-1; no reliable D call. Germline CDR1 and CDR2: SEHNR and FQNEAQ (reference sequence). CDR3 size: 12 residues. Trimming shortened V by 6 bases and J by 4 bases, and 9 bases separated the two germline ends. The CDR3 region has the DNA TGTGCCAGCAGTCGGGGTTTCACTGAAGCTTTCTTT. Amino acid sequence: CASSRGFTEAFF.

The count of this clone is one. V and J are TRBV27 and TRBJ2-7, with D perhaps matching TRBD1 (6 bases). Trimming cost V 3 bases and J 3 bases, with 9 bases left between them. CDR1 and CDR2 (germline): MNHEY, SMNVEV (reference sequence). The CDR3 spans 13 residues. The CDR3 bases are TGTGCCAGCAGTTTCTCCAGGGGCTACGAGCAGTACTTC. Translation: CASSFSRGYEQYF.

The V gene is TRBV27, the J gene TRBJ2-7, with 8 bases identical to TRBD1. This CDR3 is built from 13 residues. Per the germline V gene, CDR1 is MNHEY and CDR2 is SMNVEV (reference sequence). Trimming removed 5 bases from V and 2 bases from J; junction bases left unmatched: 2. The CDR3 loop reads CASSQQGAYEQYF. CDR3 DNA: TGTGCCAGCAGTCAACAGGGGGCCTACGAGCAGTACTTC.

This clone occurred once. The chain employs TRBV30 and TRBJ1-6; 11 bases align to TRBD1. CDR3 size: 17 residues. Germline V gene data show CDR1 as GTSNPN and CDR2 as SVGIG (reference sequence). V was clipped by 1 base and J by 0 bases; unmatched bases: 2. The chain's CDR3 is CAWSGGQGASYNSPLHF. The CDR3 bases are TGTGCCTGGAGTGGCGGACAGGGGGCCTCCTATAATTCACCCCTCCACTTT.

The genes are TRBV5-4 and TRBJ2-5, with TRBD2 as a possible D gene (5 bases). Germline V gives CDR1 SGHNT, CDR2 YYREEE (reference sequence). Between the trimmed V and J ends, which lost 4 bases and 4 bases, there was a span of 20 bases. The CDR3 is made up of 16 amino acids. CDR3 nucleotides: TGTGCCAGCAGCCGCAAACGGGGTGATTTAGCAGAGACCCAGTACTTC. This sequence encodes CASSRKRGDLAETQYF.

V and J are TRBV6-1 and TRBJ2-7, with a weak D call TRBD1 (8 bases). V was trimmed by 0 bases and J by 12 bases, leaving 18 bases between them. The germline gives CDR1 MNHNS, CDR2 SASEGT. The CDR3 runs 14 residues. The CDR3 spells CASSEALGRDRLYF. The DNA of the CDR3 is TGTGCCAGCAGTGAAGCCTTGGGGAGGGACAGGCTGTACTTC.

As concerns this clone: The sample has other DNA sequences that encode this CDR3 too. The rearrangement uses TRBV11-3 and TRBJ2-1, with D unclear. Trimming took off 1 base at V and 0 bases at J, with 7 bases between the two ends. Per germline, CDR1 SGHNT and CDR2 YENEEA. The length of the CDR3 is 15 residues. CDR3 nucleotide sequence: TGTGCCAGCAGCTTAGCTGAGAGCTCCTACAATGAGCAGTTCTTC. Translation: CASSLAESSYNEQFF.

The rearrangement links TRBV12-5 to TRBJ2-5, with D perhaps matching TRBD1 (6 bases). Trimming left V 6 bases short and J 1 base short, with 9 bases between. CDR1 and CDR2 from the germline V gene are LGHNT and FRNRAP. This CDR3 region has 13 residues. CDR3 bases: TGTGCTAGTGGCCCAGGGGCCCAAGAGACCCAGTACTTC. Translation gives CASGPGAQETQYF.

The chain has TRBV15 and TRBJ1-2; D call uncertain. The V gene's germline CDR1 is LNHNV and CDR2 YYDKDF (reference sequence). There are 15 residues in the CDR3. V was pared by 0 bases and J by 0 bases, with 8 bases between. The CDR3 sequence: CATSRDLTANYGYTF. The CDR3, as DNA: TGTGCCACCAGCAGAGATCTCACGGCTAACTATGGCTACACCTTC.

This chain links TRBV19 with TRBJ1-5; D is ambiguous. Deletions cut 5 bases from V and 2 bases from J, with 7 bases between. Per the germline V gene, CDR1 is LNHDA and CDR2 is SQIVND (reference sequence). The CDR3 has 13 amino acids. CDR3 sequence reads: CASSDNRNQPQHF. CDR3 nucleotide sequence: TGTGCCAGTAGTGACAATCGCAATCAGCCCCAGCATTTT.

V gene TRBV3-1 (or the pseudogene TRBV3-2) combines with J gene TRBJ1-1; D uncertain. The CDR3 has 14 amino acids. Germline V CDR1 and CDR2: LGHDT, YNNKEL (reference sequence). The ends were cut back, 6 bases at V and 0 bases at J, with 11 bases in the middle. CDR3 loop: CASRADYMNTEAFF. The CDR3 bases are TGTGCCAGCAGGGCAGATTATATGAACACTGAAGCTTTCTTT.

The chain recombines TRBV28 with TRBJ2-3, with TRBD2 matching 8 bases. CDR3 length: 15 amino acids. Germline values: CDR1 MDHEN, CDR2 SYDVKM. Trimming at V came to 2 bases and at J to 4 bases, leaving 5 bases not matched to a gene. CDR3 sequence reads: CASSLREGRPDTQYF. CDR3 nucleotides: TGTGCCAGCAGTTTACGGGAGGGCCGCCCAGATACGCAGTATTTT.